This T cell receptor beta chain stems from a study of T-cell reconstitution after alpha-beta-depleted transplantation in children. About this clonotype itself: A much larger clone is a single base away; this may be a read error.

Unique molecular identifiers were incorporated when the TCRbeta library was constructed. One entry per CDR3 protein results from TCRdb running MiXCR on the PCR reads. The repertoire holds fewer than 120,000 distinct CDR3 sequences, with 10% as singletons. The input for sequencing was PBMCs from the stem cell graft donor, taken from the stem cell graft. This TCR derives from a human donor who donated a stem cell graft to a child with acute lymphoblastic leukemia.

CDR3 in amino acids: CASSQDWTGVRYEQYF. The CDR3 bases are TGCGCCAGCAGCCAAGACTGGACAGGGGTAAGGTACGAGCAGTACTTC. This chain uses TRBV4-1 with TRBJ2-7; 9 nucleotides line up with TRBD1. V gave up 0 bases and J gave up 4 bases; unmatched junction bases: 7. This CDR3 has 16 amino acids. CDR1 and CDR2 from the germline V gene are MGHRA and YSYEKL.